These 15 T cell receptor beta chains came from one sample sequenced in a study of shared clonotypes between healthy human individuals. TCRdb's copy holds only in-frame clones and misses some; the assay was immunoSEQ multiplex PCR. The sample holds roughly 500,000 clones; about 78% are singletons and the top ten take 12%. Sequenced sample: PBMCs. These TCRs come from a woman in her forties in good health. Some clones in this sample may be carry-over from other donors' samples.

The genes are TRBV30 and TRBJ1-5; D remains unclear. The CDR3 contains 13 residues. The ends were cut back, 4 bases at V and 0 bases at J, with 7 bases in the middle. Germline loops: CDR1 GTSNPN, CDR2 SVGIG (reference sequence). The CDR3 here is CAWNHNSNQPQHF. The CDR3 nucleotides read TGTGCCTGGAATCATAATAGCAATCAGCCCCAGCATTTT. Supplemented by reference TRBV30 and TRBJ1-5, the full variable domain reads SQTIHQWPATLVQPVGSPLSLECTVEGTSNPNLYWYRQAAGRGLQLLFYSVGIGQISSEVPQNLSASRPQDRQFILSSKKLLLSDSGFYLCAWNHNSNQPQHFGDGTRLSIL.

This chain joins TRBV9 and TRBJ2-1; D remains ambiguous. Germline assignment: CDR1 SGDLS and CDR2 YYNGEE. CDR3 length: 15 amino acids. V shed 0 bases and J shed 0 bases, with 7 bases lying between them. The CDR3, as DNA: TGTGCCAGCAGCGTAGGCGGCAACTCCTACAATGAGCAGTTCTTC. Its translation: CASSVGGNSYNEQFF. Based on the CDR3 plus reference TRBV9 and TRBJ2-1, the full variable domain is DSGVTQTPKHLITATGQRVTLRCSPRSGDLSVYWYQQSLDQGLQFLIQYYNGEERAKGNILERFSAQQFPDLHSELNLSSLELGDSALYFCASSVGGNSYNEQFFGPGTRLTVL.

The chain's CDR3 is CASSDRAATNEKLFF. The CDR3 DNA reads TGTGCCAGCAGCGACCGGGCTGCAACTAATGAAAAACTGTTTTTT. The chain links TRBV25-1 to TRBJ1-4; D remains unclear. CDR1 is MGHDK and CDR2 is SYGVNS in the germline V gene. V was cut by 6 bases and J by 0 bases, with 11 bases left in between. The CDR3 has 15 residues. The whole variable domain, filled in from reference TRBV25-1 and TRBJ1-4, reads EADIYQTPRYLVIGTGKKITLECSQTMGHDKMYWYQQDPGMELHLIHYSYGVNSTEKGDLSSESTVSRIRTEHFPLTLESARPSHTSQYLCASSDRAATNEKLFFGSGTQLSVL.

V usage is TRBV4-1 and J usage is TRBJ2-6; the D gene is possibly TRBD1 (7 bases). This CDR3 comprises 16 residues. The V gene's germline CDR1 is MGHRA and CDR2 YSYEKL. V was trimmed by 4 bases and J by 4 bases, leaving 14 bases between them. As DNA, the CDR3 is TGCGCCAGCAGCCTTTCAGGGGGGTTCGGGGCCAACGTCCTGACTTTC. This translates into CASSLSGGFGANVLTF.

For the CDR3, the DNA is TGTGCCAGCAGTGAGGCACCCGTGGGTGAAAAACTGTTTTTT. Residues: CASSEAPVGEKLFF. The V and J genes are TRBV2 and TRBJ1-4; D is ambiguous. Trimming took 3 bases from V and 7 from J, leaving 12 bases between them. This CDR3 has 14 amino acids. CDR1 is SNHLY and CDR2 is FYNNEI in the germline V gene.

Points on this clone: At the DNA level, this CDR3 is encoded by other sequences in the same sample as well. The chain recombines TRBV5-1 with TRBJ2-3; TRBD1 matches 8 bases. V lost 4 bases, J lost 4 bases, and 5 bases stayed unmatched. Germline assignment: CDR1 SGHRS and CDR2 YFSETQ. The length of the CDR3 is 14 residues. The CDR3 reads CASSLGQGADTQYF. The CDR3 coding sequence is TGCGCCAGCAGCCTCGGACAGGGCGCAGATACGCAGTATTTT.

The V call is TRBV13, the J call TRBJ2-1; TRBD1 might be the D (5 bases). The CDR3 spans 15 residues. Germline V gene data show CDR1 as PRHDT and CDR2 as FYEKMQ (reference sequence). Trimming shortened V by 0 bases and J by 2 bases, and 8 bases separated the two germline ends. The CDR3 nucleotides read TGTGCCAGCAGCTTAGGACAGGTTGCCTACAATGAGCAGTTCTTC. This translates into CASSLGQVAYNEQFF.

Details on this clone: One end of the junction does not line up with germline, which may come from a read error. The chain links TRBV7-7 to TRBJ2-3, with TRBD2 identical over 12 bases. Germline V gene lookup returns CDR1 SSHAT and CDR2 FNYEAQ (reference sequence). The CDR3 is 17 residues long. The CDR3 DNA sequence: TGTGCTAGCAGCTTACGGTCTAGCGGGAGGGGAGCAGATACGCAGTATTTT. Translated: CASSLRSSGRGADTQYF.

The chain joins TRBV5-1 to TRBJ2-1; perhaps TRBD2 as D (5 bases). There are 16 residues in the CDR3. Trimming cost V 0 bases and J 1 base, with 11 bases left between them. Germline V lookup: CDR1 SGHRS, CDR2 YFSETQ. The CDR3 DNA reads TGCGCCAGCAGCTTGGGAGGGCTAGGGTCCTACAATGAGCAGTTCTTC. It is translated as CASSLGGLGSYNEQFF.

Concerning this clone itself: A far larger clone is only one base removed, so a read error is likely. The gene calls are TRBV7-8 and TRBJ2-7; D not resolved. Per the germline V gene, CDR1 is SGHVS and CDR2 is FQNEAQ. The CDR3 covers 15 residues. The CDR3 sequence: CASSFLRYSPYERYF. The DNA of the CDR3 is TGTGCCAGCAGTTTCCTCCGCTACTCACCCTACGAGCGGTACTTC.

This rearrangement joins TRBV5-4 to TRBJ2-7; TRBD2 is a possible D gene (5 bases). V lost 2 bases, J lost 0 bases, and 9 bases lay in between. The CDR3 has 14 amino acids. Germline V gene data show CDR1 as SGHNT and CDR2 as YYREEE (reference sequence). The DNA of the CDR3 is TGTGCCAGCAGCTTCGGGCGGGCCTCCTACGAGCAGTACTTC. Translating gives CASSFGRASYEQYF.

This clone was seen more than once but under ten times. This sequence joins TRBV2 and TRBJ1-2; D might be TRBD1 (5 bases). The CDR3 runs 11 residues. Germline CDR1 SNHLY, CDR2 FYNNEI. The V end lost 9 bases, the J end lost 7 bases, and 12 bases lay between the germline ends. The CDR3: CASGGDLGYTF. In nucleotides, the CDR3 is TGTGCCAGTGGGGGGGACCTTGGCTACACCTTC.

V usage is TRBV18 and J usage is TRBJ2-7; 11 bases line up with TRBD2. The CDR3 is 16 amino acids. Trimming cost V 3 bases and J 1 base; bases outside gene matches: 5. Germline assignment: CDR1 KGHSH and CDR2 LQKENI. The CDR3: CASSPGLAGNSYEQYF. The CDR3 coding sequence is TGTGCCAGCTCACCCGGACTAGCGGGTAATTCCTACGAGCAGTACTTC.

The chain uses TRBV18 and TRBJ2-1; TRBD2 agrees at 11 bases. Per the germline V gene, CDR1 is KGHSH and CDR2 is LQKENI. Trimming at V came to 0 bases and at J to 6 bases, leaving 7 bases not matched to a gene. The CDR3 totals 17 residues. DNA of the CDR3: TGTGCCAGCTCACCACCAGGTAGTCTAGCGGGAGGCAATGAGCAGTTCTTC. Translated: CASSPPGSLAGGNEQFF.

About this clone: Other DNA sequences in the same sample also yield this CDR3. CDR3 residues: CASSSTSYNEQFF. CDR3 in DNA: TGTGCCAGCAGCTCGACAAGTTACAATGAGCAGTTCTTC. The chain is built from TRBV7-3 and TRBJ2-1; D gene uncertain. The CDR3 covers 13 residues. Trimming left V 4 bases short and J 4 bases short, with 8 bases between. Germline CDR1 and CDR2: SGHTA and FQGTGA.